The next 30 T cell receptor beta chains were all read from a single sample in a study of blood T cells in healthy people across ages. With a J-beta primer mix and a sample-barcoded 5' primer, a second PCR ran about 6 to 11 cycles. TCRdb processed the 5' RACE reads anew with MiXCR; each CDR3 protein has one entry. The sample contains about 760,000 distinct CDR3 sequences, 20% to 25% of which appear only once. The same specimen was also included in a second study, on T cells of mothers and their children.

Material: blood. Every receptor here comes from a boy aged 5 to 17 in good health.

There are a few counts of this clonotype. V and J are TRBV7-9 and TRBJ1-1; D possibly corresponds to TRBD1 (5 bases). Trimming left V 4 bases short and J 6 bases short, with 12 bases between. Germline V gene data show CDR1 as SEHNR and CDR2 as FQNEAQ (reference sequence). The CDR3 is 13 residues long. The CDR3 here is CASSSNRRPEAFF. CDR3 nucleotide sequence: TGTGCCAGCAGCTCGAACAGGAGACCTGAAGCTTTCTTT.

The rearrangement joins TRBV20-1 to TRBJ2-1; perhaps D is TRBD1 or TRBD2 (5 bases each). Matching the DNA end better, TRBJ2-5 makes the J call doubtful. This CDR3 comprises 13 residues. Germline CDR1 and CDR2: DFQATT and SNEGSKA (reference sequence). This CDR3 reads CSAAGTPTGTQYF. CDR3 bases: TGCAGTGCTGCCGGGACCCCAACGGGGACCCAGTACTTC.

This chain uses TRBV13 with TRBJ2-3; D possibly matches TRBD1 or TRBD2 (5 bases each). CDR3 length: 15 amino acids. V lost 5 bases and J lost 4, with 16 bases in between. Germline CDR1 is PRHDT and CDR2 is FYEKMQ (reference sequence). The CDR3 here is CASSPPGALPDTQYF. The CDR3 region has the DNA TGTGCCAGCAGCCCCCCCGGGGCCCTCCCAGATACGCAGTATTTT.

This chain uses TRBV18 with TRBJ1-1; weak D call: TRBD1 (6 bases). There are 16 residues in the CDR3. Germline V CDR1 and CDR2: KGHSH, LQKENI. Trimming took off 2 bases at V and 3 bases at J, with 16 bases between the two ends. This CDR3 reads CASSPGQQGADTEAFF. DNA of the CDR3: TGTGCCAGCTCACCAGGGCAACAGGGTGCGGACACTGAAGCTTTCTTT.

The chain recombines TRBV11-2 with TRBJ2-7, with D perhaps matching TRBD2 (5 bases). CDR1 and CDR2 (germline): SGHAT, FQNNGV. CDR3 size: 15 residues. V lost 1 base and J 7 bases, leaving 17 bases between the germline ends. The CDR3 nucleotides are TGTGCCAGCAGCTTAGTCGATCTCGTTTCGGGGGAGCAGTACTTC. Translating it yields CASSLVDLVSGEQYF.

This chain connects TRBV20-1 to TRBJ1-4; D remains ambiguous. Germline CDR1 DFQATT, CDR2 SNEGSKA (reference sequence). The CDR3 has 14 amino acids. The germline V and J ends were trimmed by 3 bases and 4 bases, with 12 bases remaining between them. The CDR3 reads CSARLQSFNEKLFF. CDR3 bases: TGCAGTGCTAGGCTACAGAGCTTTAATGAAAAACTGTTTTTT.

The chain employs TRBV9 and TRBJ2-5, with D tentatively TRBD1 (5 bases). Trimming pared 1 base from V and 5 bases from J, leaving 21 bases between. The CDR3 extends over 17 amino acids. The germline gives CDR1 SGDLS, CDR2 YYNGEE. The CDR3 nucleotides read TGTGCCAGCAGCGTAATTCGGACACCGACGCCTCACGAGACCCAGTACTTC. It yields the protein CASSVIRTPTPHETQYF.

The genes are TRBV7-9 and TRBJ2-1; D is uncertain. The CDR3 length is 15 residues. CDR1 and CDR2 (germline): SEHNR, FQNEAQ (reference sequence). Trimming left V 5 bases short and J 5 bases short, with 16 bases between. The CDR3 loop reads CASSLPMSSDNEQFF. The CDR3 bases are TGTGCCAGCAGCCTTCCCATGAGTTCAGACAATGAGCAGTTCTTC.

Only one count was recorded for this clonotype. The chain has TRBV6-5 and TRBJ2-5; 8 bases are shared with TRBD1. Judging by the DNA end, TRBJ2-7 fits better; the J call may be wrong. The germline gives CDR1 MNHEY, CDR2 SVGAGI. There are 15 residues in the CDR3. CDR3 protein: CASSYSGTGLYEQYF. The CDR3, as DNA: TGTGCCAGCAGTTACTCTGGGACAGGACTCTACGAGCAGTACTTC.

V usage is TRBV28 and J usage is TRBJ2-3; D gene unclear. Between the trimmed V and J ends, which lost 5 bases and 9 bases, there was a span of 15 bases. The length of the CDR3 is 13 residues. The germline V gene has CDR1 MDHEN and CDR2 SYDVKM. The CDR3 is CASSTSTRLTQYF. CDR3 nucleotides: TGTGCCAGCAGTACGTCCACCCGGTTAACGCAGTATTTT.

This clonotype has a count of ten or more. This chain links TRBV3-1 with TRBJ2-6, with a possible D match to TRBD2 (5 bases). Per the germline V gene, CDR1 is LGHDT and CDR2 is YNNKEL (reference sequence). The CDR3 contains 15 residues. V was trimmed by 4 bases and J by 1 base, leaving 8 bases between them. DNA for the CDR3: TGTGCCAGCAGCCTACGGGATTCTGGGGCCAACGTCCTGACTTTC. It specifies CASSLRDSGANVLTF. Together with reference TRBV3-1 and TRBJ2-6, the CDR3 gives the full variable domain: DTAVSQTPKYLVTQMGNDKSIKCEQNLGHDTMYWYKQDSKKFLKIMFSYNNKELIINETVPNRFSPKSPDKAHLNLHINSLELGDSAVYFCASSLRDSGANVLTFGAGSRLTVL.

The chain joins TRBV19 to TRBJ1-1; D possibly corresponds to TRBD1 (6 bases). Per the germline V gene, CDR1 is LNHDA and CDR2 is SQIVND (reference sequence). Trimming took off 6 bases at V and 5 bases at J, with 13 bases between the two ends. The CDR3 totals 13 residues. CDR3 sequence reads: CASSIGRGTEAFF. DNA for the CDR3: TGTGCCAGTAGCATCGGGAGGGGGACTGAAGCTTTCTTT.

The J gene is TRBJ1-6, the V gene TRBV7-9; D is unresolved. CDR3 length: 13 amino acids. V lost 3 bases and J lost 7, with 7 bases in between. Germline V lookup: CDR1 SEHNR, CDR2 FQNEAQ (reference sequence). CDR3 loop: CASSFRVNSPLHF. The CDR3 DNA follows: TGTGCCAGCAGCTTTAGAGTGAATTCACCCCTCCACTTT.

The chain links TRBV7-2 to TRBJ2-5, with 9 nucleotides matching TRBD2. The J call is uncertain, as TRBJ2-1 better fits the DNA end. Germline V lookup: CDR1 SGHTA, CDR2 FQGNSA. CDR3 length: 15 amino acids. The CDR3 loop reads CASSLVGLAGHEQFF. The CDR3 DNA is TGTGCCAGCAGCTTAGTTGGGCTAGCGGGACATGAGCAGTTCTTC.

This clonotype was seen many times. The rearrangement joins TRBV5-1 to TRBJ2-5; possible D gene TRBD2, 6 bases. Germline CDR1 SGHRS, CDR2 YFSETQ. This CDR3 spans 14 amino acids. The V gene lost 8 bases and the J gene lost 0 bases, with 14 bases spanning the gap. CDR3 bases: TGCGCCAGTACCCCGGGACTGTACCAAGAGACCCAGTACTTC. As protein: CASTPGLYQETQYF.

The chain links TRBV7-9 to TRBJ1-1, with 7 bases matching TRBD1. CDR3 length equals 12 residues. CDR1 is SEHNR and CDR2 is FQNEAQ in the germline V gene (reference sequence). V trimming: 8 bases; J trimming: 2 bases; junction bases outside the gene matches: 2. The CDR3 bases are TGTGCCAGCGGGACAGACAACACTGAAGCTTTCTTT. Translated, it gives CASGTDNTEAFF.

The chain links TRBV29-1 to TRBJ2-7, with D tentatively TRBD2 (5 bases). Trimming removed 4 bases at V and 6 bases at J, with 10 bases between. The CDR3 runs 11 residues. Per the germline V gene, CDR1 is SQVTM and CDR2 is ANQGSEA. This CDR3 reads CSVVTSGEQYF. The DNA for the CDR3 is TGCAGCGTTGTCACTAGTGGCGAGCAGTACTTC.

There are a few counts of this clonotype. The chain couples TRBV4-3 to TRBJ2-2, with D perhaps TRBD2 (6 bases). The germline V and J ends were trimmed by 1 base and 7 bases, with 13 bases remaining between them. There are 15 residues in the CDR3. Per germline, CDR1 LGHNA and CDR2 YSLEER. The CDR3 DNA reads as TGCGCCAGCAGCCAAGCGGGGACGGGAGTCGGGGAGCTGTTTTTT. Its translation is CASSQAGTGVGELFF.

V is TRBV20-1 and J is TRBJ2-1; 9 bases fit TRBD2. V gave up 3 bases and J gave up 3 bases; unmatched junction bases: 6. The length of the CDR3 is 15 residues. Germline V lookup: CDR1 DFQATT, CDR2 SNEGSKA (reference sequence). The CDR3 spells CSARETSGVYNEQFF. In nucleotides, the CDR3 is TGCAGTGCTAGGGAGACTAGCGGAGTCTACAATGAGCAGTTCTTC.

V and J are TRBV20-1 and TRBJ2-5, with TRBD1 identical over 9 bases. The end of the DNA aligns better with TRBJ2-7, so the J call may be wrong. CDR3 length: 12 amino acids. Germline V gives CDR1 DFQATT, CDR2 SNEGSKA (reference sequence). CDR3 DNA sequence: TGCAGTGCTGGACAGGGGACGTCCGAGCAGTACTTC. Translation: CSAGQGTSEQYF.

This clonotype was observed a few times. This CDR3 is CASSLYQDVQYF. CDR3 DNA: TGTGCCAGCAGCTTATATCAGGACGTTCAGTACTTC. The rearrangement joins TRBV7-9 to TRBJ2-7; D is ambiguous. Germline CDR1 reads SEHNR; CDR2 reads FQNEAQ (reference sequence). This CDR3 spans 12 amino acids. V shed 2 bases and J shed 10 bases, with 12 bases lying between them. The entire variable domain, with the rest obtained from reference TRBV7-9 and TRBJ2-7, is as follows: DTGVSQNPRHKITKRGQNVTFRCDPISEHNRLYWYRQTLGQGPEFLTYFQNEAQLEKSRLLSDRFSAERPKGSFSTLEIQRTEQGDSAMYLCASSLYQDVQYFGPGTRLTVT.

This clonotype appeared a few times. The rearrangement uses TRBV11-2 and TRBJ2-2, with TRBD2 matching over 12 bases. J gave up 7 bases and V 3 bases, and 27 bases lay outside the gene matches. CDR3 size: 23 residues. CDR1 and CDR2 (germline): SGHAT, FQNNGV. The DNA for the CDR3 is TGTGCCAGCAGCTTCTACCCCCCTGGGAGAGAGCTGGCTAGCGGGGGGGCAAGCGGGGAGCTGTTTTTT. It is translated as CASSFYPPGRELASGGASGELFF.

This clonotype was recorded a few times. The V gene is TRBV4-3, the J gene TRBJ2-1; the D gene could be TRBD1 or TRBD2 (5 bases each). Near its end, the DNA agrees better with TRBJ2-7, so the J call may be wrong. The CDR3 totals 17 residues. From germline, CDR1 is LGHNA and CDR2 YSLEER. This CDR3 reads CASSQDRGQLGSYEQYF. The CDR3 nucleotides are TGCGCCAGCAGCCAAGATCGGGGCCAACTGGGGTCCTACGAGCAGTACTTC.

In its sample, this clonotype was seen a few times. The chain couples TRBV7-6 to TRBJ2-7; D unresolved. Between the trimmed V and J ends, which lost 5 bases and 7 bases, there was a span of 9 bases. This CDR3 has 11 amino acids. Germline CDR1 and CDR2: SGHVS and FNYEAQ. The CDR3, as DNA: TGTGCCAGCAGCATAGATGGGGAGCAGTACTTC. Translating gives CASSIDGEQYF.

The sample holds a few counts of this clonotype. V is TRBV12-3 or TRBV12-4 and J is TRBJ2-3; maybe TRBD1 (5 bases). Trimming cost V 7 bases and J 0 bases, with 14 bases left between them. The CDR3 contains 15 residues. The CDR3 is CASTPDTSSTDTQYF. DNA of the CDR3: TGTGCCAGCACCCCGGACACCTCTAGCACAGATACGCAGTATTTT.

In DNA, the CDR3 is TGTGCCAGCAGCCATCAACTATTCGATGAGCAGTTCTTC. Protein sequence: CASSHQLFDEQFF. The chain carries TRBV3-1 and TRBJ2-1; no clear D. Germline CDR1 is LGHDT and CDR2 is YNNKEL (reference sequence). The length of the CDR3 is 13 residues. The V gene lost 3 bases and the J gene lost 8 bases, with 11 bases spanning the gap.

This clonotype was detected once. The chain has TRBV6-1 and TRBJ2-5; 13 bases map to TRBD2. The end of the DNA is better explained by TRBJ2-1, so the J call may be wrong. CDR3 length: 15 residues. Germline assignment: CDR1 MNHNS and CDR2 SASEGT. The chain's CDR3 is CASSEGLAGWDEQFF. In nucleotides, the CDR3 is TGTGCCAGCAGCGAGGGACTAGCGGGGTGGGATGAGCAGTTCTTC.

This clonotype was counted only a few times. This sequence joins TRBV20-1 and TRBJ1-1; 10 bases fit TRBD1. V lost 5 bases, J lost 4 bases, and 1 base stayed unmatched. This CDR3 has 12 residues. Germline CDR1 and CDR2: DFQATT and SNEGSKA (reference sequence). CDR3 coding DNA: TGCAGTGCTTGGGACAGGGGCACTGAAGCTTTCTTT. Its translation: CSAWDRGTEAFF.

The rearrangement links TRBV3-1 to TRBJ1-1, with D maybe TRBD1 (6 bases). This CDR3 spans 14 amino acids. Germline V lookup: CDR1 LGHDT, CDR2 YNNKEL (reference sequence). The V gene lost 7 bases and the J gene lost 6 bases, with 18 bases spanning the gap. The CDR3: CASTKGEVRAEAFF. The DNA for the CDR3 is TGTGCCAGCACCAAGGGGGAGGTCAGGGCTGAAGCTTTCTTT.

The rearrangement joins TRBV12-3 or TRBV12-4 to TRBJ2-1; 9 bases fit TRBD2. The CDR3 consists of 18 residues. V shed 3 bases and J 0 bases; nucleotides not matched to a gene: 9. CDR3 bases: TGTGCCAGCAGTTTTAGGACTAGCGAATCCCTCTCCTACAATGAGCAGTTCTTC. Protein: CASSFRTSESLSYNEQFF.